This T cell receptor beta chain is drawn from a study of T-cell reconstitution after alpha-beta-depleted transplantation in children. The CDR3 sequence is 16 residues long. The V gene end was trimmed by 7 bases and the J gene end by 2 bases; junction bases not matched to a gene: 7. Remarks on this clonotype: The antigen is not known.

A TCRbeta library incorporating unique molecular identifiers was prepared. One entry per CDR3 protein, called by TCRdb with MiXCR from the PCR reads. The repertoire holds around 960,000 distinct CDR3 sequences, roughly 29% seen once, with 28% in the top ten. Study outcomes and limitations: Approximately two months post-transplant, alpha-beta T cells reportedly originated from several hundred expanded graft clones. At one year after transplant, newly produced T cells mostly accounted for T-cell counts and diversity.

The source is a boy younger than two who had a stem cell transplant for SCID, so the T cells may come from the graft donor. The sample consisted of PBMCs, mostly from graft donor cells, taken 360 days after TCRalphabeta/CD19-depleted stem cell transplant. The V and J genes are TRBV12-3 or TRBV12-4 and TRBJ2-1; 11 nucleotides match TRBD2. In DNA form, the CDR3 reads TGTGCCAGCACCACTCTAGCGGGGGGCCCCTACAATGAGCAGTTCTTC. Translation gives CASTTLAGGPYNEQFF.